This T cell receptor beta chain was sequenced in a study of cytomegalovirus exposure and HLA in healthy donors. This CDR3 is 12 amino acids long. Germline V CDR1 and CDR2: SGHVS, FQNEAQ. V was trimmed by 6 bases and J by 8 bases, leaving 11 bases between them. Findings and limits, study-wide: 150 to 200 TCR beta chains were listed as cytomegalovirus-associated. Subsequent analysis revealed that first-cohort TCR clusters tended to co-occur in the 120 validation repertoires.

As regards this clone: Antigen: not known.

Sequencing was performed with immunoSEQ multiplex PCR; in TCRdb, only in-frame clones are kept and a portion is missing. This table has about 140,000 clones, 82% appearing once. The genes are TRBV7-8 and TRBJ2-1; no reliable D call. The sequencing sample was made of PBMCs. The TCR comes from a man aged 25 to 40 in good health and CMV-seropositive. CDR3 bases: TGTGCCAGCAGTCACGGGTGGGATGAGCAGTTCTTC. Protein: CASSHGWDEQFF.